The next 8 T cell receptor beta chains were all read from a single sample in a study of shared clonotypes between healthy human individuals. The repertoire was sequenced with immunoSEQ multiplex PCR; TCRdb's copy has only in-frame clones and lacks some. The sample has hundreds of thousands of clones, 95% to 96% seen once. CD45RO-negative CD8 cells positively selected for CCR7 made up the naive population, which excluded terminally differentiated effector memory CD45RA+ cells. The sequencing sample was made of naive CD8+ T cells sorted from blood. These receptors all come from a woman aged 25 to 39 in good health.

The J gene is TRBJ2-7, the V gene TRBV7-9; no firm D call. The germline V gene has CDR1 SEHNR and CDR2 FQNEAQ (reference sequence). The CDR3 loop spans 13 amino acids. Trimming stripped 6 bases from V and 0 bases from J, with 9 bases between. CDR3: CASRRASSYEQYF. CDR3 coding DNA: TGTGCCAGCAGGAGAGCTAGCTCCTACGAGCAGTACTTC.

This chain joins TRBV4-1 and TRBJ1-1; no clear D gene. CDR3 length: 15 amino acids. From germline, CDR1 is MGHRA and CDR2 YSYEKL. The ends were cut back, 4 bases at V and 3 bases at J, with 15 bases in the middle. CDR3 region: CASSPGALGDTEAFF. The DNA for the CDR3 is TGCGCCAGCAGCCCCGGAGCCTTGGGTGACACTGAAGCTTTCTTT.

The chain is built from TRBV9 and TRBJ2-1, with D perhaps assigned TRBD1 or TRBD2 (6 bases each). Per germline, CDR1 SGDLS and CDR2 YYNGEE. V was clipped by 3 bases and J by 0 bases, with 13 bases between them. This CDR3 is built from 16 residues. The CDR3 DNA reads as TGTGCCAGCAGCGGACTGGGGGGCGGCTCCTACAATGAGCAGTTCTTC. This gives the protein CASSGLGGGSYNEQFF.

CDR3 DNA sequence: TGTGCCAGCAGGAGGACTTCAACCTGGCTCTACGAGCAGTACTTC. Residues: CASRRTSTWLYEQYF. The chain joins TRBV6-5 to TRBJ2-7, with D possibly matching TRBD2 (5 bases). Trimming left V 6 bases short and J 3 bases short, with 18 bases between. Germline V gives CDR1 MNHEY, CDR2 SVGAGI. CDR3 length: 15 residues.

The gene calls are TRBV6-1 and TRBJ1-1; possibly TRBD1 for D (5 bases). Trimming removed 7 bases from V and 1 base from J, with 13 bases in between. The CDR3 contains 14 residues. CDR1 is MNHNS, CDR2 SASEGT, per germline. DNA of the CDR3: TGTGCCAGCACCGATGACAGATCGAACACTGAAGCTTTCTTT. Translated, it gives CASTDDRSNTEAFF.

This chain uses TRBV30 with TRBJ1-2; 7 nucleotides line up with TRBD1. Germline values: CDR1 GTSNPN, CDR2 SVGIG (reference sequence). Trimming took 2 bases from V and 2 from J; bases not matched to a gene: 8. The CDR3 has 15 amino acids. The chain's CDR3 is CAWSPMTGPNYGYTF. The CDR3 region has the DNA TGTGCCTGGAGTCCGATGACAGGGCCCAACTATGGCTACACCTTC.

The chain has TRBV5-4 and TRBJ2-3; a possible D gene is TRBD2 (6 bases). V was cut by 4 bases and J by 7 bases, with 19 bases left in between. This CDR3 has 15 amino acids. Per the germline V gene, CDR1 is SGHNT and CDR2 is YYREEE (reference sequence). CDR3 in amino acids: CASSLSAGLLNTQYF. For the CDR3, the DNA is TGTGCCAGCAGCCTCTCGGCGGGATTACTAAATACGCAGTATTTT. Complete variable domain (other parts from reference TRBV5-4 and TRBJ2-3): ETGVTQSPTHLIKTRGQQVTLRCSSQSGHNTVSWYQQALGQGPQFIFQYYREEENGRGNFPPRFSGLQFPNYSSELNVNALELDDSALYLCASSLSAGLLNTQYFGPGTRLTVL.

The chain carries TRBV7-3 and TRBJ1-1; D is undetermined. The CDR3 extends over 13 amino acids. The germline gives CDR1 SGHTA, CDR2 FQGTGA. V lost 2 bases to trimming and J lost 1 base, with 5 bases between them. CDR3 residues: CASSLEENTEAFF. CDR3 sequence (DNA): TGTGCCAGCAGCTTAGAAGAGAACACTGAAGCTTTCTTT.